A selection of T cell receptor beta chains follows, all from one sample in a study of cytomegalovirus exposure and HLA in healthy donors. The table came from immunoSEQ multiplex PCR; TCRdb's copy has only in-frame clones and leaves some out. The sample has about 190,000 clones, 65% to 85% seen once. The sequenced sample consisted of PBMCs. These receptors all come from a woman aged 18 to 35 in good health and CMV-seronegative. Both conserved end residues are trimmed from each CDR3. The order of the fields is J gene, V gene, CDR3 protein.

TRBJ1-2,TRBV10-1,ASSEMAYT
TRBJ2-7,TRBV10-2,ASSVSGSSYEQY
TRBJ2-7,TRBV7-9,ASSSQGVFSYEQY
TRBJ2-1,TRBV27,ASSPSLAFPYNEQF
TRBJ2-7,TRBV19,ASSRVAASSYEQY
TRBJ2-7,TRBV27,ASSTSRQIIYEQY
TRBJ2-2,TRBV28,ASRNYDGSGELF
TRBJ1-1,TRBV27,ASSSRQGRGMNTEAF
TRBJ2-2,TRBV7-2,ASSLEQGPPTGELF
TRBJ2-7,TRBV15,ATSRDPGASYEQY
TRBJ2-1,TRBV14,ASSQRLAGPYNEQF
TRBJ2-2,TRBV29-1,SGQTGVPSGELF
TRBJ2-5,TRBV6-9,ASSYLTPGDQETQY
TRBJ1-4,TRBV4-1,ASSQGVTYSTNEKLF
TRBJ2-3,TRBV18,ASSQGTDTQY
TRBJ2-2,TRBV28,ASSSHRLAGGPESGELF
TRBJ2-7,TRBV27,ASSKRTDSYEQY
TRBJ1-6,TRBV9,ASSVRAGFTNSPLH
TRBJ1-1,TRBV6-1,ASTPVRTEAF
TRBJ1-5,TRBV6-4,ASSSGTGGGQPQH
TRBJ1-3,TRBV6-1,ASSEGSTIY
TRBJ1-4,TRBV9,ASSVGSRVDEKLF
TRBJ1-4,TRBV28,ASTTQGEMRKLF
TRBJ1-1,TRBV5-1,ASSLEKSTGTEAF
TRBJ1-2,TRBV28,ASRSGQGLEYGYT
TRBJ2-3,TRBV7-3,ASSPQLAGVTDTQY
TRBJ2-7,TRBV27,ASRSSYEQY
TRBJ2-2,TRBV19,ASSAGGTGELF
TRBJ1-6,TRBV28,ASSTGQGKSIGSPLH
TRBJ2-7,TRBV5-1,ASSPGGTGVGEQY
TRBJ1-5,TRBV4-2,ASSQDQGQQPQH
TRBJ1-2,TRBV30,AVLQGLGNGYT
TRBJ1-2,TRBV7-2,ASSLVAGTDYGYT
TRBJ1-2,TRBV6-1,ASSEDRDRVPGYT
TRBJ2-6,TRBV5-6,ASSLAVGQLSGANVLT
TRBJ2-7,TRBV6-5,ASSYSTGQPYEQY
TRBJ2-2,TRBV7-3,ASSENLAGEVGELF
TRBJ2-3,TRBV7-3,ASSPAGLTDTQY
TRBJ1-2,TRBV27,ASHSGLNYGYT
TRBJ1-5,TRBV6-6,ASSDRGGNQPQH
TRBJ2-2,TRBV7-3,ASSVKRLAGGNTGELF
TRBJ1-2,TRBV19,ASSHRDRVNYGYT
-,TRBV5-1,ASSWGYEQY
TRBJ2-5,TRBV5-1,ASSPGQYQETQY
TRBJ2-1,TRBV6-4,ASSESGNAYNEQF
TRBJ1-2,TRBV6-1,ASRDRDYGYT
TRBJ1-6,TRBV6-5,ASSPGGSYNSPLH
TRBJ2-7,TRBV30,AWSVSRTGRSYEQY
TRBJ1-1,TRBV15,ATSRDSGGAF
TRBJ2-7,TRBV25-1,ASSDPSTGTNSYEQY
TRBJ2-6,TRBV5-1,ASIPEGFSGANVLT
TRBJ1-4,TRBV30,AWSLTGGEKLF
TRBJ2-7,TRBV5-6,ASSLGLAGGPSEQY
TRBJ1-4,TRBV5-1,ASSLGSGAPNEKLF
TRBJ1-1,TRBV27,ASIPTGTAGMNTEAF